The clone carrying this T cell receptor (beta chain) was seen more than once but under ten times. Its antigen is not known. Every patient relapsed after autologous stem cell transplantation, and brentuximab vedotin exposure varied. The CDR3 is 14 residues long. Deletions cut 4 bases from V and 1 base from J, with 11 bases between. Looked up from germline, CDR1 is SGHAT and CDR2 is FQDESV (reference sequence). Clones were sequenced by immunoSEQ multiplex PCR, and TCRdb holds only the in-frame ones, with some missing. The repertoire consists of more than 15,000 clones, with approximately 72% occurring once and the leading ten covering 3.5% to 5%. The sample is drawn from a study of PD-1 blockade in classical Hodgkin lymphoma. Notes on the study in general: Complete responders had baseline diversity similar to newly diagnosed patients. According to reports, newly diagnosed patients had lower baseline TCR diversity than healthy donors, and relapsed/refractory patients had lower baseline TCR diversity still. Possible causes of repertoire differences, disease activity or prior therapy, remain undefined.

The TCR originated in a human donor with classical Hodgkin lymphoma. The rearrangement links TRBV11-1 to TRBJ2-7, with D possibly TRBD2 on 6 matching bases. Sequences were derived from peripheral blood mononuclear cells (PBMCs), sampled at baseline. CDR3 in amino acids: CASSSSGTSYEQYF. The CDR3 DNA reads as TGTGCCAGCAGCTCATCCGGGACTTCCTACGAGCAGTACTTC.